The 15 T cell receptor beta chains below were found in one sample sequenced in a study of T cells expressing NK-cell markers. Following a re-call of the 5' RACE reads, TCRdb has one entry per CDR3 protein and lacks DNA. The table for this sample gives 150,000 to 180,000 distinct CDR3 sequences. What was sequenced was blood T cells: a sorted CD56 or NKG2C T cell subset, CD4+ or CD8+ T cells, or bulk PBMC T cells (not recorded which). The receptors derive from a woman between 50 and 59 years old in good health.

The J gene is TRBJ2-7, the V gene TRBV5-1; the TCRdb D gene call, TRBD1, has no DNA to confirm it. CDR1 is SGHRS, CDR2 YFSETQ, per germline. The CDR3 sequence is 16 residues long. CDR3: CASSLGDRGTPYEQYF.

This chain uses TRBV21-1 with TRBJ2-3; there is no DNA to check the TCRdb D call of TRBD2. TRBV21-1 is listed as a pseudogene. The CDR3 contains 18 residues. The CDR3 here is CASRSGTSEPCSTDTQYF.

The chain couples TRBV6-6 to TRBJ2-7; TCRdb proposes TRBD1, but this gene call is untestable without DNA. This CDR3 is built from 14 residues. Germline V CDR1 and CDR2: MNHNY, SVGAGI (reference sequence). The CDR3 sequence is CASSYQTGNYEQYF.

The chain combines TRBV6-2 or TRBV6-3 with TRBJ1-1. In germline, CDR1 is MNHEY, CDR2 SVGEGT. CDR3 length equals 12 residues. CDR3 protein: CASTRDNTEAFF.

The chain's CDR3 is CATAKGAHEQFF. V gene TRBV15 combines with J gene TRBJ2-1; TCRdb lists TRBD2, though no DNA is available to test this call. Germline lookup yields CDR1 LNHNV and CDR2 YYDKDF (reference sequence). The CDR3 length is 12 residues.

This rearrangement joins TRBV21-1 to TRBJ2-5; TCRdb gives TRBD2 as the D gene, but with no DNA this cannot be confirmed. TRBV21-1 is listed as a pseudogene. The CDR3 runs to 15 residues. This CDR3 reads CASSRMRLGQETQYF.

This chain joins TRBV2 and TRBJ2-3; TCRdb proposes TRBD2, but this gene call is untestable without DNA. The CDR3 is 14 residues long. Germline V CDR1 and CDR2: SNHLY, FYNNEI. The CDR3 protein is CASSGWEPTDTQYF.

The J gene is TRBJ2-7, the V gene TRBV6-5. Germline V gives CDR1 MNHEY, CDR2 SVGAGI. The CDR3 spans 13 residues. CDR3: CASSYSDDYEQYF.

The chain is built from TRBV6-5 and TRBJ2-3; TCRdb outputs TRBD1, but without DNA this stays unchecked. Looked up from germline, CDR1 is MNHEY and CDR2 is SVGAGI. The CDR3 runs 15 residues. CDR3 loop: CASSYSGGIRDTQYF.

The gene calls are TRBV20-1 and TRBJ2-5; without DNA, the TCRdb call of TRBD1 cannot be checked. From germline, CDR1 is DFQATT and CDR2 SNEGSKA (reference sequence). The CDR3 length is 14 residues. The CDR3 loop is CASPGTGGLVTQYF.

V and J are TRBV7-9 and TRBJ2-7; TCRdb reports TRBD1, a call that lacks DNA to check it against. Germline V gene sequence: CDR1 SEHNR, CDR2 FQNEAQ (reference sequence). The CDR3 spans 13 residues. CDR3 loop: CASSTKGSYEQYF.

The gene calls are TRBV7-9 and TRBJ2-3; TCRdb returns TRBD2, unconfirmable since there is no DNA. This CDR3 region has 15 residues. Germline CDR1 is SEHNR and CDR2 is FQNEAQ (reference sequence). The CDR3 protein is CASSYGTSGSYTQYF.

The chain couples TRBV6-5 to TRBJ2-3; there is no DNA to check the TCRdb D call of TRBD1. Germline CDR1 reads MNHEY; CDR2 reads SVGAGI. The CDR3 has 15 amino acids. The CDR3 sequence: CASSSTPAAADTQYF.

V is TRBV6-5 and J is TRBJ2-1; TCRdb's D gene call, TRBD2, goes unchecked for lack of DNA. Germline V lookup: CDR1 MNHEY, CDR2 SVGAGI. This CDR3 has 20 residues. The CDR3 loop reads CASSYSKKETSGRRNNEQFF.

The CDR3 region is CASSNYLIADSPLHF. The V gene is TRBV12-3 or TRBV12-4, the J gene TRBJ1-6. The CDR3 is 15 residues long.